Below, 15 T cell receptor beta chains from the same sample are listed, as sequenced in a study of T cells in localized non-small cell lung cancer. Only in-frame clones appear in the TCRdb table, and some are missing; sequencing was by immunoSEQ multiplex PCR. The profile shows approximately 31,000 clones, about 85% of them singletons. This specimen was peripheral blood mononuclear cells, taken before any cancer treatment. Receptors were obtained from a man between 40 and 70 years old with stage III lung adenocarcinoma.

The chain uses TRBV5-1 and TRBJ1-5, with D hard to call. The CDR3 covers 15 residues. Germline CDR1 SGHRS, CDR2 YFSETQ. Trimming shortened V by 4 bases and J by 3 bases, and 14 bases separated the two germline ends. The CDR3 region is CASSRKPGNNQPQHF. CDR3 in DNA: TGCGCCAGCAGCCGAAAGCCGGGAAACAATCAGCCCCAGCATTTT.

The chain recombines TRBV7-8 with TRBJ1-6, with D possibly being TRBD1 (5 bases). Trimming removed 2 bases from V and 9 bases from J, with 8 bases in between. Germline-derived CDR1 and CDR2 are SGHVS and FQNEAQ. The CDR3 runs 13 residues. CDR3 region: CASSLLGGSPLHF. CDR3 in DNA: TGTGCCAGCAGCTTACTGGGGGGTTCACCCCTCCACTTT.

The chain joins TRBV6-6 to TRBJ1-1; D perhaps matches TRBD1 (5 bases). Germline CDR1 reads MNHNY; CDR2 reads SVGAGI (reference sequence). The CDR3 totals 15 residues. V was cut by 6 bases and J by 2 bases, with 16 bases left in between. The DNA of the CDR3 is TGTGCCAGCAGATTTTCGAAAGGACACAACACTGAAGCTTTCTTT. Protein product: CASRFSKGHNTEAFF.

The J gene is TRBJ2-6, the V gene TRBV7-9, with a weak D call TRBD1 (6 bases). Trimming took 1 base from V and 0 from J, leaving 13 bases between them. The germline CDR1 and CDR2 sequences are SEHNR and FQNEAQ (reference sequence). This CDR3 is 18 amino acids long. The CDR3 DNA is TGTGCCAGCAGCTTAGGCAGGGGTCAAAGCTCTGGGGCCAACGTCCTGACTTTC. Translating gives CASSLGRGQSSGANVLTF.

CDR3 protein: CASSKNSGRLVNEQFF. CDR3 nucleotides: TGTGCCAGTAGTAAAAATTCGGGGCGCTTGGTCAATGAGCAGTTCTTC. The V and J genes are TRBV19 and TRBJ2-1, with D perhaps being TRBD1 or TRBD2 (5 bases each). Trimming stripped 4 bases from V and 6 bases from J, with 19 bases between. CDR3 length: 16 amino acids. Germline assignment: CDR1 LNHDA and CDR2 SQIVND (reference sequence).

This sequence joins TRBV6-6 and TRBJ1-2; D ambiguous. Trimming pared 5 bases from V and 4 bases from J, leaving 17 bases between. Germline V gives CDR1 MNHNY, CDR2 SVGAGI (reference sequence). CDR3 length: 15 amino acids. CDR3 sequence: CASSPVGKEGYGYTF. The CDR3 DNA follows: TGTGCCAGCAGTCCTGTGGGGAAAGAGGGCTATGGCTACACCTTC.

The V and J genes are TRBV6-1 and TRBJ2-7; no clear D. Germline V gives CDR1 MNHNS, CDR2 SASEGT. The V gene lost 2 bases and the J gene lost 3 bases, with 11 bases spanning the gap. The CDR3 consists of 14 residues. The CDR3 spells CASSEKQKGYEQYF. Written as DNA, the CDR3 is TGTGCCAGCAGTGAAAAACAAAAGGGCTACGAGCAGTACTTC.

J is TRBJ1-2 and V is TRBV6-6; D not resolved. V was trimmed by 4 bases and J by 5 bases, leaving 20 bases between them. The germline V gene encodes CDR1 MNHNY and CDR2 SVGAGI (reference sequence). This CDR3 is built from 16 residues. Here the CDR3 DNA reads TGTGCCAGCAGTTCCCCGTCGGCAGCGCTCCTTTATGGCTACACCTTC. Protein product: CASSSPSAALLYGYTF.

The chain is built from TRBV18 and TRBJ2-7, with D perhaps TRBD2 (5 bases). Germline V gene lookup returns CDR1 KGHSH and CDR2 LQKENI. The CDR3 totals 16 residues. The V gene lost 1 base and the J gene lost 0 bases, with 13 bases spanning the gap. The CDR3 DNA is TGTGCCAGCTCACCACTCAGTGCAGGAGGCTCCTACGAGCAGTACTTC. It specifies CASSPLSAGGSYEQYF.

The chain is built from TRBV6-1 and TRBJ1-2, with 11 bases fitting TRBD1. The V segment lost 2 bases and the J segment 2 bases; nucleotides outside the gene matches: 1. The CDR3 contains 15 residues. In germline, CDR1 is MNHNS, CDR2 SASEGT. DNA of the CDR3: TGTGCCAGCAGTGAACGGGACAGGGGGAACTATGGCTACACCTTC. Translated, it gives CASSERDRGNYGYTF.

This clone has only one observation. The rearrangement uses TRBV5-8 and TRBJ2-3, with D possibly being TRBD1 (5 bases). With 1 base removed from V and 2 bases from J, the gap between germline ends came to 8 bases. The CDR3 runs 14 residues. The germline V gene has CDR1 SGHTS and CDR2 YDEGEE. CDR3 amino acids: CASSLRQITDTQYF. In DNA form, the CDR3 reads TGTGCCAGCAGCTTGCGACAGATCACAGATACGCAGTATTTT.

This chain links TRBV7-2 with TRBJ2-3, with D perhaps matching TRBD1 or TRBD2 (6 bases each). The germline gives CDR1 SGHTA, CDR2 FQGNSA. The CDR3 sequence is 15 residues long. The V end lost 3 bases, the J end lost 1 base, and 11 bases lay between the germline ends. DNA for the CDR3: TGTGCCAGCAGCTTTGTGGGGGGCGGCACAGATACGCAGTATTTT. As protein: CASSFVGGGTDTQYF.

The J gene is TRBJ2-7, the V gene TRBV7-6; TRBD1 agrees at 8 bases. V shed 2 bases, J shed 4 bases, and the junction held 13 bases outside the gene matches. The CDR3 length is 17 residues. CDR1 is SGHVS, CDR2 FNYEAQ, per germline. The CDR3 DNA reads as TGTGCCAGCAGCTTATATTTCTTGGACCAGGGGGCTTACGAGCAGTACTTC. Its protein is CASSLYFLDQGAYEQYF.

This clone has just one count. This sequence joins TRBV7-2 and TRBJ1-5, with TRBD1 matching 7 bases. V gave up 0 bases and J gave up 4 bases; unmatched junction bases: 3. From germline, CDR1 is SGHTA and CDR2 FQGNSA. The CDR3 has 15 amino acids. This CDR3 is CASSLAPTGNQPQHF. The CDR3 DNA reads TGTGCCAGCAGCTTAGCCCCGACAGGGAATCAGCCCCAGCATTTT.

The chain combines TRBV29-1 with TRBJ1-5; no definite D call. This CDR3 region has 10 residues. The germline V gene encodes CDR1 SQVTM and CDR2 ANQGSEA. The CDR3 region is CPICNQPQHF. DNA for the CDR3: TGCCCTATTTGCAATCAGCCCCAGCATTTT.